This TCR beta chain was sequenced during a study of radiation and T cells in renal cell carcinoma. The CDR3 runs to 15 residues. The V gene's germline CDR1 is MNHNS and CDR2 SASEGT. Trimming pared 2 bases from V and 7 bases from J, leaving 15 bases between. Sample time point: blood 4 weeks post-SBRT, at nephrectomy. Treatment described: 15 Gy SBRT to primary tumor, nephrectomy 4 weeks later. Nephrectomy followed 15 Gy stereotactic body radiation by 4 weeks. Sequencing was performed with immunoSEQ multiplex PCR; in TCRdb, only in-frame clones are kept and a portion is missing. The table includes fewer than 45,000 clones, 65% to 85% detected once. Study conclusions and caveats: From baseline, blood top tumor clonotypes peaked at 2 weeks post-radiation. Pretreatment tumor biopsies were lacking, so baseline clonotypes are unknown.

Comment on this clone: Its cognate antigen is unknown.

The chain links TRBV6-1 to TRBJ2-1, with unresolved D. The source material was blood, sampled from a patient whose treatment included radiotherapy and nephrectomy. The TCR was taken from a woman in her seventies with renal cell carcinoma. The CDR3 DNA reads TGTGCCAGCAGTGAAAGTACAGTTGTTGTAAATGAGCAGTTCTTC. Translation gives CASSESTVVVNEQFF.